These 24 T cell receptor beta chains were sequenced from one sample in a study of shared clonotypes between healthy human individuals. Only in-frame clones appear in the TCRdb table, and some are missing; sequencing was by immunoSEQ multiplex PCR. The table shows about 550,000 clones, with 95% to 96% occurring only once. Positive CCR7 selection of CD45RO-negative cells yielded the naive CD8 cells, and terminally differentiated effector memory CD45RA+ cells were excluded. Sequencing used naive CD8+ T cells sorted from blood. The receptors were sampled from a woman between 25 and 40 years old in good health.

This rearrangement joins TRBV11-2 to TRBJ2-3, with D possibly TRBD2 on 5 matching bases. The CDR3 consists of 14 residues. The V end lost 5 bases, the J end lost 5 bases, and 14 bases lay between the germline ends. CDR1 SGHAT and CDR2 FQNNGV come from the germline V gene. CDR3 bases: TGTGCCAGCAGCCTTGGACCCGCGGGAGATACGCAGTATTTT. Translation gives CASSLGPAGDTQYF.

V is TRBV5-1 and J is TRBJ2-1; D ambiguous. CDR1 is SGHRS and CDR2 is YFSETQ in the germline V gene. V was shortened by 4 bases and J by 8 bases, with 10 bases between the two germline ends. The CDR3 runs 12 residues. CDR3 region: CASSESRHEQFF. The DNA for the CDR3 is TGCGCCAGCAGCGAAAGTCGTCATGAGCAGTTCTTC. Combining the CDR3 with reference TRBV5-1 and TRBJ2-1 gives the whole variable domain KAGVTQTPRYLIKTRGQQVTLSCSPISGHRSVSWYQQTPGQGLQFLFEYFSETQRNKGNFPGRFSGRQFSNSRSEMNVSTLELGDSALYLCASSESRHEQFFGPGTRLTVL.

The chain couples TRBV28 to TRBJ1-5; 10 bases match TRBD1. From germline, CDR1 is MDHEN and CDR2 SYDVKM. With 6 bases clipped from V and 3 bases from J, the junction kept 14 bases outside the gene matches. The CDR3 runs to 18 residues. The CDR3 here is CASSRPGQGIEYNQPQHF. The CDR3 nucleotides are TGTGCCAGCAGCCGACCGGGACAGGGGATCGAGTACAATCAGCCCCAGCATTTT. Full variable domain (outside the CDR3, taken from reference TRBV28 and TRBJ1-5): DVKVTQSSRYLVKRTGEKVFLECVQDMDHENMFWYRQDPGLGLRLIYFSYDVKMKEKGDIPEGYSVSREKKERFSLILESASTNQTSMYLCASSRPGQGIEYNQPQHFGDGTRLSIL.

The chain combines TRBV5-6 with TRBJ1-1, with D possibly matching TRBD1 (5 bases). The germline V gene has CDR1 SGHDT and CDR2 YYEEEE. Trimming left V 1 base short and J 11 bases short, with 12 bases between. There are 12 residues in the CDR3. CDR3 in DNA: TGTGCCAGCAGCTTGCAGGGAGGGGATGCTTTCTTT. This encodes CASSLQGGDAFF.

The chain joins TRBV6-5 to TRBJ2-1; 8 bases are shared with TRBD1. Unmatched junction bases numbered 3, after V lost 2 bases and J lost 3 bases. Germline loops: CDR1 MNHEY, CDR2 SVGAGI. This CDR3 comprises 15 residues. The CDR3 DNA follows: TGTGCCAGCAGTTACACAGGGGGTTACTACAATGAGCAGTTCTTC. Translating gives CASSYTGGYYNEQFF.

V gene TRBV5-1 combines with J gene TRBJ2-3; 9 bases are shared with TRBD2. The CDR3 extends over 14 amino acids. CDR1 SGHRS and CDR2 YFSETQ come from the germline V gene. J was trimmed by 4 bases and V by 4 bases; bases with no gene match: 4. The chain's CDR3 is CASSPRTSADTQYF. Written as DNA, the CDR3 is TGCGCCAGCAGCCCCCGGACTAGCGCAGATACGCAGTATTTT.

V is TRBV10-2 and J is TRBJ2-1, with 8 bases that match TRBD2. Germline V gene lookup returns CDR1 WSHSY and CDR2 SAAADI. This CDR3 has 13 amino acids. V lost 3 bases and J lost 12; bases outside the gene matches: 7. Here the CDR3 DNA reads TGCGCCAGCAGTGAACCAGCGGGAGAGGGGCAGTTCTTC. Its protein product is CASSEPAGEGQFF.

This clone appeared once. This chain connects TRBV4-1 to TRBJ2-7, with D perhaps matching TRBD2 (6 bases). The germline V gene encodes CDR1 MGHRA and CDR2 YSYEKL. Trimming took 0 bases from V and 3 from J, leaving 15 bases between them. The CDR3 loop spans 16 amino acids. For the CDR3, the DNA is TGCGCCAGCAGCCAAGAAGGGACTGGACGGTACTACGAGCAGTACTTC. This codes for CASSQEGTGRYYEQYF.

CDR3 protein: CASSLGRGTQYF. DNA for the CDR3: TGTGCCAGCAGCTTAGGACGGGGGACCCAGTACTTC. V and J are TRBV13 and TRBJ2-5; tentatively, D is TRBD2 (5 bases). Germline CDR1 and CDR2: PRHDT and FYEKMQ (reference sequence). Trimming pared 0 bases from V and 7 bases from J, leaving 6 bases between. The CDR3 totals 12 residues.

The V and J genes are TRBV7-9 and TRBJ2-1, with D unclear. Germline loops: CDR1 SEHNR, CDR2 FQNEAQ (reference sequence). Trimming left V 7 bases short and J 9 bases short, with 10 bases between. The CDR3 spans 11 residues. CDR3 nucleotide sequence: TGTGCCAGCACTTCAAGTCCTGAGCAGTTCTTC. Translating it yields CASTSSPEQFF.

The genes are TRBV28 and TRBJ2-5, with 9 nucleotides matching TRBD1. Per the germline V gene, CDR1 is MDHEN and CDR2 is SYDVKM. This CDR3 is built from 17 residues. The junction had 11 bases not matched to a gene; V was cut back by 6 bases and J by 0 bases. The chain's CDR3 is CASRDRGPERYQETQYF. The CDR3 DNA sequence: TGTGCCAGCAGGGACAGGGGTCCGGAGCGGTACCAAGAGACCCAGTACTTC.

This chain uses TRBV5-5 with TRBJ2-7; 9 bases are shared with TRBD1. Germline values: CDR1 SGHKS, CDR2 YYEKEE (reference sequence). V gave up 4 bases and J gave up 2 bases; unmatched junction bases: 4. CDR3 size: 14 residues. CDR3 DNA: TGTGCCAGCAGCCCCTGGACAGGGGCCTACGAGCAGTACTTC. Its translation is CASSPWTGAYEQYF.

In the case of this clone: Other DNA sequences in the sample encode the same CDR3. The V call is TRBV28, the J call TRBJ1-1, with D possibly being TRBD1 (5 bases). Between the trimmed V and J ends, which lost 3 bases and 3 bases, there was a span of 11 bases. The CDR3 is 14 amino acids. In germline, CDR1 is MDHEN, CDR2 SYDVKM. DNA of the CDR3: TGTGCCAGCAGTTTCCGGGGGAGGGACACTGAAGCTTTCTTT. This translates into CASSFRGRDTEAFF.

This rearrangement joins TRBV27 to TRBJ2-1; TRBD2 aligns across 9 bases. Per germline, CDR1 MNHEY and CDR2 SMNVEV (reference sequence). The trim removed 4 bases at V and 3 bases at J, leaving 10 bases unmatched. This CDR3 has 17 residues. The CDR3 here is CASSSPRGRVFYNEQFF. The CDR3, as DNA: TGTGCCAGCAGTTCGCCACGCGGGAGGGTCTTCTACAATGAGCAGTTCTTC.

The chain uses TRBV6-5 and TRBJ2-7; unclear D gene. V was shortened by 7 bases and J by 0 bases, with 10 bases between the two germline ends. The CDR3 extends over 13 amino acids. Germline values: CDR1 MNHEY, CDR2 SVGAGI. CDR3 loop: CASTPRSSYEQYF. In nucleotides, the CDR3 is TGTGCCAGCACCCCTAGGAGCTCCTACGAGCAGTACTTC.

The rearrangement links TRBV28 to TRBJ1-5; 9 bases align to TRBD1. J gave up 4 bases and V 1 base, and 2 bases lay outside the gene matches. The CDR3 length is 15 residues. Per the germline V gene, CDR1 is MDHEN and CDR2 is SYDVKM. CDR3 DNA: TGTGCCAGCAGTTTATTACAGGGGGCGAATCAGCCCCAGCATTTT. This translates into CASSLLQGANQPQHF.

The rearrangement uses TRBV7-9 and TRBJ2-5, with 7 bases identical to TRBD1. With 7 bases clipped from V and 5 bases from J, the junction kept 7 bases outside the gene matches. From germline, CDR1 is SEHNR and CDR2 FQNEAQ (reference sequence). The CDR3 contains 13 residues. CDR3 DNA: TGTGCCAGCACCTCAGGGGGACCGGAGACCCAGTACTTC. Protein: CASTSGGPETQYF.

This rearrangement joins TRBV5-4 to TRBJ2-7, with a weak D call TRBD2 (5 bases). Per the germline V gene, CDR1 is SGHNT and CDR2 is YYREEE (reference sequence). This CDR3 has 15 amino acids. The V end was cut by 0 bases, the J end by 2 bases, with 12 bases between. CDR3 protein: CASSLGAERPYEQYF. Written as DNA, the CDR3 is TGTGCCAGCAGCTTGGGGGCCGAGCGGCCCTACGAGCAGTACTTC.

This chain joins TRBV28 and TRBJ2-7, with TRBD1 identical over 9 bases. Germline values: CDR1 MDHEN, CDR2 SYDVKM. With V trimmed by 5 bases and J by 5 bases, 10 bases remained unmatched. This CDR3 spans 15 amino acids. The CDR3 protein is CASSQRDRVINEQYF. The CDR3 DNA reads TGTGCCAGCAGTCAACGGGACAGGGTAATTAACGAGCAGTACTTC.

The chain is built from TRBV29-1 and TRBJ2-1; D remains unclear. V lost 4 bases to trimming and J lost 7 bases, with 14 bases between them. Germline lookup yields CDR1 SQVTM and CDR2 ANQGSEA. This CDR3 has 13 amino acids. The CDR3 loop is CSVGLLSENEQFF. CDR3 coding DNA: TGCAGCGTTGGGCTACTTTCAGAGAATGAGCAGTTCTTC.

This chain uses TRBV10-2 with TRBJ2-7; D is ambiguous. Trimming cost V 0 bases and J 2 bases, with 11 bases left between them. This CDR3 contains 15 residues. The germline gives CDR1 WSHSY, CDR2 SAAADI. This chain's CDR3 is CASSESSIKTYEQYF. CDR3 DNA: TGCGCCAGCAGTGAGTCCAGCATAAAAACCTACGAGCAGTACTTC.

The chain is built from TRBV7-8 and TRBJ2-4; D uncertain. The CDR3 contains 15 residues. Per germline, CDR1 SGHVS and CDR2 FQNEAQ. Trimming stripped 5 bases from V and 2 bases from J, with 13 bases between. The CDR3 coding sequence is TGTGCCAGCAGCCGCAAACTTGGGACCAAAAACATTCAGTACTTC. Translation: CASSRKLGTKNIQYF.

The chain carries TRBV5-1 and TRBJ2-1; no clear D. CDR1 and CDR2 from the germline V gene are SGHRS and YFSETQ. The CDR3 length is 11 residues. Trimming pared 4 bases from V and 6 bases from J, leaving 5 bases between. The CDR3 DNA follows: TGCGCCAGCAGCCTTATCAATGAGCAGTTCTTC. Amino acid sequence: CASSLINEQFF.

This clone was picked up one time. The CDR3 DNA reads as TGTGCCACCAGCGGCCTGGGACAGGGCTACTACGAGCAGTACTTC. It specifies CATSGLGQGYYEQYF. The chain uses TRBV15 and TRBJ2-7, with TRBD1 matching over 9 bases. V shed 5 bases and J 3 bases; nucleotides not matched to a gene: 8. The CDR3 is 15 residues long. From germline, CDR1 is LNHNV and CDR2 YYDKDF (reference sequence).